This entry lists 8 T cell receptor beta chains sequenced from one sample in a study of CD8 T cells in ankylosing spondylitis. Whole-study results and caveats: It appeared that ankylosing spondylitis blood was characterized by a TCR beta motif of several highly homologous variants.

Their cognate antigens are unknown. TCRdb recomputed calls from the 5' RACE reads with MiXCR, one row per CDR3 protein. The data show 750,000 to 850,000 distinct CDR3 sequences, approximately 12% seen once. Source material: blood, either unsorted or a sorted T cell fraction (not recorded which). The receptors come from a male donor with ankylosing spondylitis.

This clonotype was found a few times. This chain joins TRBV7-6 and TRBJ2-1; possibly TRBD2 for D (5 bases). The CDR3 runs to 16 residues. Germline V gene lookup returns CDR1 SGHVS and CDR2 FNYEAQ. Trimming took off 5 bases at V and 4 bases at J, with 18 bases between the two ends. The CDR3 protein is CASSQSGRPLYNEQFF. CDR3 sequence (DNA): TGTGCCAGCAGCCAAAGCGGCCGCCCTCTATACAATGAGCAGTTCTTC. Drawing the rest from reference TRBV7-6 and TRBJ2-1, the complete variable domain is GAGVSQSPRYKVTKRGQDVALRCDPISGHVSLYWYRQALGQGPEFLTYFNYEAQQDKSGLPNDRFSAERPEGSISTLTIQRTEQRDSAMYRCASSQSGRPLYNEQFFGPGTRLTVL.

The gene calls are TRBV2 and TRBJ2-7; D unresolved. Trimming took 1 base from V and 1 from J, leaving 14 bases between them. Germline CDR1 is SNHLY and CDR2 is FYNNEI. The CDR3 runs 16 residues. The chain's CDR3 is CASSEGRSYNSYEQYF. CDR3 nucleotides: TGTGCCAGCAGTGAAGGCCGCTCATACAATTCCTACGAGCAGTACTTC.

This chain joins TRBV10-3 and TRBJ2-7; no clear D gene. The V end lost 2 bases, the J end lost 3 bases, and 8 bases lay between the germline ends. Germline lookup yields CDR1 ENHRY and CDR2 SYGVKD. The CDR3 covers 13 residues. CDR3 nucleotides: TGTGCCATCAGTGAGCGGGCTAGCTACGAGCAGTACTTC. Residues: CAISERASYEQYF.

This clonotype has only a few counts. The chain employs TRBV7-9 and TRBJ1-2, with a possible D match to TRBD1 (5 bases). The germline CDR1 and CDR2 sequences are SEHNR and FQNEAQ (reference sequence). V was shortened by 2 bases and J by 6 bases, with 10 bases between the two germline ends. CDR3 length: 13 residues. CDR3 region: CASSLRGPHGYTF. Here the CDR3 DNA reads TGTGCCAGCAGCTTAAGGGGACCCCATGGCTACACCTTC. Combining the CDR3 with reference TRBV7-9 and TRBJ1-2 gives the whole variable domain DTGVSQNPRHKITKRGQNVTFRCDPISEHNRLYWYRQTLGQGPEFLTYFQNEAQLEKSRLLSDRFSAERPKGSFSTLEIQRTEQGDSAMYLCASSLRGPHGYTFGSGTRLTVV.

This CDR3 reads CASSLVVGSTEAFF. CDR3 in DNA: TGTGCCAGCAGTTTAGTTGTGGGGAGCACTGAAGCTTTCTTT. The chain joins TRBV12-3 or TRBV12-4 to TRBJ1-1; D unresolved. With 1 base removed from V and 4 bases from J, the gap between germline ends came to 10 bases. This CDR3 has 14 amino acids.

This sequence joins TRBV5-1 and TRBJ1-1; D is uncertain. CDR1 is SGHRS, CDR2 YFSETQ, per germline. V was clipped by 1 base and J by 4 bases, with 14 bases between them. The CDR3 length is 15 residues. CDR3 coding DNA: TGCGCCAGCAGCTTGTTTGCGGGGTCGGGCACTGAAGCTTTCTTT. This gives the protein CASSLFAGSGTEAFF.

A few counts support this clonotype. V and J are TRBV18 and TRBJ2-7, with TRBD2 matching over 11 bases. J lost 2 bases, V lost 6 bases, and 6 bases had no gene match. The CDR3 is 15 amino acids. The germline V gene has CDR1 KGHSH and CDR2 LQKENI. The CDR3 DNA follows: TGTGCCAGCTCCCCCACTAGCGGGGGTACCTACGAGCAGTACTTC. This gives the protein CASSPTSGGTYEQYF.

This clonotype was observed a handful of times. The gene calls are TRBV6-1 and TRBJ1-1; 8 bases map to TRBD1. The CDR3 runs to 16 residues. V dropped 6 bases and J dropped 3; count of bases not matched to a gene: 12. Germline lookup yields CDR1 MNHNS and CDR2 SASEGT. The CDR3, as DNA: TGTGCCAGCAGGATAGACAGGGGATGGGGAGACACTGAAGCTTTCTTT. Its protein is CASRIDRGWGDTEAFF.